One sample yielded the 32 T cell receptor beta chains listed below, sequenced in a study of CD8+CD57+ T cells in acquired aplastic anemia. Sequenced patients had shown CD8+CD57+ cell expansion by flow cytometry. Genomic DNA served as template for TCR beta VDJ and CDR3 profiling. In TCRdb, the reads were re-called with MiXCR into one record per CDR3 protein. The repertoire holds some 160,000 distinct CDR3 sequences, with around half as singletons. Sequencing was carried out using sorted CD4+, CD8+, or CD8+CD57+ T cells (not recorded which) from PBMCs. The source is a human donor with aplastic anemia.

The V and J genes are TRBV25-1 and TRBJ2-1, with 15 bases fitting TRBD2. V lost 6 bases, J lost 9 bases, and 6 bases stayed unmatched. CDR1 MGHDK and CDR2 SYGVNS come from the germline V gene. The CDR3 spans 15 residues. CDR3 loop: CASSPGLAGGGEQFF. The CDR3, as DNA: TGTGCCAGCAGCCCGGGACTAGCGGGAGGAGGTGAGCAGTTCTTC.

With respect to this clonotype: This may come from a read error, since a much larger clone is one base off. This sequence joins TRBV6-2 or TRBV6-3 and TRBJ1-5; 7 bases are a match to TRBD1. This CDR3 comprises 14 residues. V dropped 6 bases and J dropped 6; count of bases not matched to a gene: 8. Germline V gene data show CDR1 as MNHEY and CDR2 as SVGEGT. The CDR3, as DNA: TGTGCCAGCAGCACCCAGGGGGGCAGTCAGCCCCAGCATTTT. It yields the protein CASSTQGGSQPQHF.

The chain has TRBV19 and TRBJ1-2; the D is unclear. The CDR3 covers 12 residues. Trimming pared 8 bases from V and 0 bases from J, leaving 7 bases between. Germline V gives CDR1 LNHDA, CDR2 SQIVND (reference sequence). In nucleotides, the CDR3 is TGTGCCAGTTTCAATACTAACTATGGCTACACCTTC. Its translation: CASFNTNYGYTF.

This clonotype was recorded many times. The V gene is TRBV7-8, the J gene TRBJ2-3; 9 bases match TRBD2. J was trimmed by 5 bases and V by 5 bases; bases with no gene match: 5. The CDR3 spans 14 residues. Germline V lookup: CDR1 SGHVS, CDR2 FQNEAQ. The CDR3 coding sequence is TGTGCCAGCAGCCTCATAGCGGGGGTAGATACGCAGTATTTT. Amino acids: CASSLIAGVDTQYF.

To note about this clonotype: This likely comes from a read error, as the CDR3 has no conserved phenylalanine or tryptophan at its end. The rearrangement joins TRBV19 to TRBJ1-4; D is perhaps TRBD1 (5 bases). Per the germline V gene, CDR1 is LNHDA and CDR2 is SQIVND (reference sequence). This CDR3 is 13 amino acids long. The CDR3 protein is CASSQGWGEKLFL. In DNA form, the CDR3 reads TGTGCCAGTAGTCAGGGTTGGGGTGAAAAGCTGTTTCTT.

There are a few counts of this clonotype. The chain uses TRBV20-1 and TRBJ1-1, with D uncertain. Between the trimmed V and J ends, which lost 3 bases and 2 bases, there was a span of 13 bases. Germline V gene lookup returns CDR1 DFQATT and CDR2 SNEGSKA (reference sequence). CDR3 size: 14 residues. The CDR3, as DNA: TGCAGTGCTAGTTCGCGGCAGGCTAACACTGAAGCTTTCTTT. Residues: CSASSRQANTEAFF.

In its sample, this clonotype was seen once. The rearrangement uses TRBV10-3 and TRBJ2-7; tentative D call: TRBD2 (5 bases). The germline V gene encodes CDR1 ENHRY and CDR2 SYGVKD. V dropped 3 bases and J dropped 4 bases, with 10 bases sitting between them. The CDR3 length is 13 residues. CDR3 coding DNA: TGTGCCATCAGTGAACGGGGTCCATACGAGCAGTACTTC. Protein sequence: CAISERGPYEQYF.

This clonotype occurred a few times. The chain joins TRBV12-5 to TRBJ2-2, with 7 bases identical to TRBD1. V dropped 2 bases and J dropped 6; count of bases not matched to a gene: 9. This CDR3 spans 16 amino acids. CDR1 and CDR2 (germline): LGHNT, FRNRAP. CDR3 bases: TGTGCTAGTGGTTTGTTCAACAGGGGAAGGGCCGGGGAGCTGTTTTTT. Translating gives CASGLFNRGRAGELFF.

This sequence joins TRBV12-3 or TRBV12-4 and TRBJ2-7, with D possibly being TRBD1 or TRBD2 (6 bases each). The CDR3 totals 19 residues. Trimming removed 4 bases at V and 0 bases at J, with 25 bases between. The CDR3 sequence: CASSSQGCQGAGGSYEQYF. CDR3 coding DNA: TGTGCCAGCAGTTCCCAGGGGTGCCAGGGAGCGGGTGGCTCCTACGAGCAGTACTTC.

This chain joins TRBV7-9 and TRBJ1-2; D remains ambiguous. Germline V lookup: CDR1 SEHNR, CDR2 FQNEAQ (reference sequence). V was pared by 5 bases and J by 4 bases, with 14 bases between. This CDR3 spans 14 amino acids. The CDR3 here is CASSQARVGYGYTF. In DNA form, the CDR3 reads TGTGCCAGCAGCCAGGCGAGGGTTGGCTATGGCTACACCTTC.

This clonotype was found a few times. The V call is TRBV6-1, the J call TRBJ2-1; the D gene is possibly TRBD2 (7 bases). CDR1 and CDR2 from the germline V gene are MNHNS and SASEGT. Trimming shortened V by 6 bases and J by 1 base, and 16 bases separated the two germline ends. The CDR3 sequence is 16 residues long. The CDR3 sequence is CASRPRGGKSYNEQFF. The CDR3 DNA reads TGTGCCAGCAGACCCAGGGGAGGGAAATCCTACAATGAGCAGTTCTTC.

The rearrangement uses TRBV7-2 and TRBJ2-7, with D unresolved. Germline lookup yields CDR1 SGHTA and CDR2 FQGNSA. The ends were cut back, 1 base at V and 0 bases at J, with 7 bases in the middle. This CDR3 region has 14 residues. The DNA of the CDR3 is TGTGCCAGCAGCTTAGGCCATAGCTCCTACGAGCAGTACTTC. Its translation: CASSLGHSSYEQYF.

In this sample, this clonotype turned up a few times. The chain recombines TRBV28 with TRBJ1-5; the D is unclear. V lost 8 bases and J 4 bases, leaving 9 bases between the germline ends. The CDR3 sequence is 12 residues long. The germline V gene has CDR1 MDHEN and CDR2 SYDVKM. The CDR3 reads CASLTANQPQHF. The CDR3 DNA reads as TGTGCCAGCCTCACGGCGAATCAGCCCCAGCATTTT.

This clonotype was counted between two and nine times. This chain uses TRBV9 with TRBJ1-4; D unclear. V was trimmed by 5 bases and J by 6 bases, leaving 11 bases between them. Germline assignment: CDR1 SGDLS and CDR2 YYNGEE. CDR3 size: 13 residues. CDR3 coding DNA: TGTGCCAGCAGTCCTATACCATATGAAAAACTGTTTTTT. This codes for CASSPIPYEKLFF. The full variable domain, completed using reference TRBV9 and TRBJ1-4, is DSGVTQTPKHLITATGQRVTLRCSPRSGDLSVYWYQQSLDQGLQFLIQYYNGEERAKGNILERFSAQQFPDLHSELNLSSLELGDSALYFCASSPIPYEKLFFGSGTQLSVL.

This chain links TRBV20-1 with TRBJ1-3; weak D call: TRBD1 (6 bases). The CDR3 spans 15 residues. Germline CDR1 is DFQATT and CDR2 is SNEGSKA (reference sequence). V dropped 4 bases and J dropped 6 bases, with 19 bases sitting between them. CDR3 in DNA: TGCAGTGCTATGGTATTGGTGACAGGTGTAAACACCATATATTTT. This gives the protein CSAMVLVTGVNTIYF.

The V gene is TRBV24-1, the J gene TRBJ2-7; TRBD1 agrees at 10 bases. The CDR3 is made up of 16 amino acids. The junction had 9 bases not matched to a gene; V was cut back by 6 bases and J by 2 bases. Looked up from germline, CDR1 is KGHDR and CDR2 is SFDVKD. In DNA, the CDR3 is TGTGCCACCAGTCCTAACCCGGGACAGGGGACCTACGAGCAGTACTTC. Residues: CATSPNPGQGTYEQYF.

In regard to this clonotype: Mismatch with germline at one junction end may stem from a read error. The chain uses TRBV9 and TRBJ2-6; D ambiguous. The CDR3 sequence is 16 residues long. Germline CDR1 reads SGDLS; CDR2 reads YYNGEE. The CDR3 DNA is TGTGCCAGCAGCGTAAACCAACACTCTGGGTCCAACGTCCTGACTTTC. It encodes CASSVNQHSGSNVLTF. Variable domain in full (rest from reference TRBV9 and TRBJ2-6): DSGVTQTPKHLITATGQRVTLRCSPRSGDLSVYWYQQSLDQGLQFLIQYYNGEERAKGNILERFSAQQFPDLHSELNLSSLELGDSALYFCASSVNQHSGSNVLTFGAGSRLTVL.

This clonotype was found a few times. The chain combines TRBV19 with TRBJ2-1, with TRBD2 matching 12 bases. The CDR3 totals 18 residues. Germline CDR1 LNHDA, CDR2 SQIVND (reference sequence). The junction had 17 bases not matched to a gene; V was cut back by 5 bases and J by 9 bases. The CDR3 loop reads CASSFPSVTSGSRVEQFF. CDR3 DNA: TGTGCCAGTAGTTTCCCTTCTGTGACTAGCGGGAGTCGGGTTGAGCAGTTCTTC.

The chain employs TRBV18 and TRBJ2-1, with D possibly matching TRBD2 (6 bases). Trimming shortened V by 2 bases and J by 8 bases, and 16 bases separated the two germline ends. The germline V gene encodes CDR1 KGHSH and CDR2 LQKENI. This CDR3 has 15 amino acids. CDR3 in amino acids: CASSPYSQGGDEQFF. CDR3 nucleotides: TGTGCCAGCTCACCATACTCCCAAGGAGGGGATGAGCAGTTCTTC.

This clonotype has ten or more counts. V usage is TRBV6-1 and J usage is TRBJ1-5; the D is unclear. Trimming took off 6 bases at V and 7 bases at J, with 16 bases between the two ends. In germline, CDR1 is MNHNS, CDR2 SASEGT. The CDR3 has 14 amino acids. The CDR3 loop is CASSGQNGWQPQHF. CDR3 sequence (DNA): TGTGCCAGCAGCGGTCAAAACGGGTGGCAGCCCCAGCATTTT.

This sequence joins TRBV12-3 or TRBV12-4 and TRBJ2-5, with 13 bases matching TRBD2. The CDR3 spans 13 residues. J was trimmed by 4 bases and V by 8 bases; bases with no gene match: 1. CDR3 protein: CASGLAGAETQYF. Written as DNA, the CDR3 is TGTGCCAGCGGACTAGCGGGAGCAGAGACCCAGTACTTC.

This clonotype was recorded many times. The gene calls are TRBV7-3 and TRBJ2-2, with D perhaps assigned TRBD1 or TRBD2 (5 bases each). The CDR3 consists of 14 residues. Germline lookup yields CDR1 SGHTA and CDR2 FQGTGA. Between the trimmed V and J ends, which lost 4 bases and 5 bases, there was a span of 11 bases. The CDR3 region has the DNA TGTGCCAGCAGCTCCATGGGGACGACCGGGGAGCTGTTTTTT. Its protein product is CASSSMGTTGELFF. The whole variable domain, filled in from reference TRBV7-3 and TRBJ2-2, reads GAGVSQTPSNKVTEKGKYVELRCDPISGHTALYWYRQSLGQGPEFLIYFQGTGAADDSGLPNDRFFAVRPEGSVSTLKIQRTERGDSAVYLCASSSMGTTGELFFGEGSRLTVL.

This clonotype came up a few times. The rearrangement links TRBV2 to TRBJ2-7; D gene ambiguous. V was clipped by 1 base and J by 0 bases, with 7 bases between them. The CDR3 is made up of 14 amino acids. From germline, CDR1 is SNHLY and CDR2 FYNNEI. The CDR3 sequence is CASSEGLSSYEQYF. The CDR3 region has the DNA TGTGCCAGCAGTGAAGGCCTCAGCTCCTACGAGCAGTACTTC.

This clonotype was seen once. The J gene is TRBJ1-1, the V gene TRBV5-4; TRBD1 is a possible D gene (5 bases). V was pared by 3 bases and J by 3 bases, with 15 bases between. CDR1 is SGHNT, CDR2 YYREEE, per germline (reference sequence). The CDR3 totals 15 residues. CDR3 residues: CASSSGARLDTEAFF. CDR3 bases: TGTGCCAGCAGCTCTGGGGCAAGGCTGGACACTGAAGCTTTCTTT.

Details on this clonotype: It may be a read error: a sequence one base away is much more abundant. The chain is built from TRBV6-1 and TRBJ2-7, with 10 bases lining up with TRBD1. The CDR3 loop spans 16 amino acids. Germline V CDR1 and CDR2: MNHNS, SASEGT. V gave up 4 bases and J gave up 9 bases; unmatched junction bases: 15. CDR3 region: CASSGDRTGGYNGQYF. As DNA, the CDR3 is TGTGCCAGCAGTGGGGACAGGACAGGGGGTTACAACGGGCAGTACTTC.

This rearrangement joins TRBV7-6 to TRBJ2-3; unclear D gene. This CDR3 has 13 residues. Germline V gene lookup returns CDR1 SGHVS and CDR2 FNYEAQ. Trimming took 7 bases from V and 2 from J, leaving 10 bases between them. The CDR3 loop reads CASTPGHTDTQYF. CDR3 DNA: TGTGCCAGCACCCCAGGCCACACAGATACGCAGTATTTT.

This clonotype was picked up a small number of times. V usage is TRBV24-1 and J usage is TRBJ1-2; 7 bases map to TRBD1. J lost 7 bases, V lost 3 bases, and 4 bases had no gene match. This CDR3 has 13 residues. Per the germline V gene, CDR1 is KGHDR and CDR2 is SFDVKD. The CDR3 loop is CATSDTTGVGYTF. For the CDR3, the DNA is TGTGCCACCAGTGATACAACAGGGGTTGGCTACACCTTC.

In its sample, this clonotype was seen once. Without the conserved terminal phenylalanine or tryptophan, this CDR3 likely stems from a read error. V and J are TRBV28 and TRBJ2-7; TRBD1 matches at 7 bases. Trimming at V came to 5 bases and at J to 2 bases, leaving 3 bases not matched to a gene. Looked up from germline, CDR1 is MDHEN and CDR2 is SYDVKM. The CDR3 consists of 13 residues. The CDR3 reads CASSPGGPYEQYL. The CDR3 DNA is TGTGCCAGCAGTCCAGGGGGTCCCTACGAGCAGTACCTC.

This chain joins TRBV6-1 and TRBJ1-2; the match to TRBD1 covers 9 bases. The CDR3 has 16 residues. V lost 10 bases to trimming and J lost 4 bases; unmatched junction nucleotides: 16. Germline CDR1 is MNHNS and CDR2 is SASEGT. The CDR3 nucleotides are TGTGCCACTTCCCACGGGACAGGGATATATCGCTATGGCTACACCTTC. Translated, it gives CATSHGTGIYRYGYTF.

This clonotype was found many times. CDR3 in DNA: TGCAGTGCTAGACTGGAGCTTGGTGAGCAGTTCTTC. Translated: CSARLELGEQFF. The gene calls are TRBV20-1 and TRBJ2-1; D is unclear. V was cut by 2 bases and J by 9 bases, with 11 bases left in between. The CDR3 spans 12 residues. Germline V gene sequence: CDR1 DFQATT, CDR2 SNEGSKA (reference sequence).

This clonotype was picked up many times. The chain combines TRBV20-1 with TRBJ2-5, with TRBD2 as a possible D gene (6 bases). Germline assignment: CDR1 DFQATT and CDR2 SNEGSKA (reference sequence). Trimming removed 3 bases from V and 2 bases from J, with 16 bases in between. CDR3 length: 15 residues. The DNA for the CDR3 is TGCAGTGCTAGCCTATCGGAGGGGCGACAAGAGACCCAGTACTTC. It codes for CSASLSEGRQETQYF.

This clonotype was seen ten or more times. V and J are TRBV5-1 and TRBJ2-7; no firm D call. V was cut by 7 bases and J by 3 bases, with 17 bases left in between. CDR3 length: 14 residues. Germline values: CDR1 SGHRS, CDR2 YFSETQ. CDR3 nucleotide sequence: TGCGCCAGCGCCGACCCTGGGGTCGACTACGAGCAGTACTTC. This gives the protein CASADPGVDYEQYF.